The clone carrying this T cell receptor beta chain has just a few counts. Preparing the TCRbeta library involved the use of unique molecular identifiers. TCRdb independently ran MiXCR on the PCR reads; one entry per CDR3 protein. The repertoire consists of about 98,000 distinct CDR3 sequences, with 4.5% to 7.5% occurring once and the leading ten covering roughly 5.5%. The sample originates from a study of T-cell reconstitution after alpha-beta-depleted transplantation in children. The TCR comes from a female patient aged 2-15 years who had a stem cell transplant for Fanconi anemia, so the T cells may come from the graft donor. The material was PBMCs, mostly from graft donor cells, obtained 60 days after TCRalphabeta/CD19-depleted stem cell transplant.

The DNA for the CDR3 is TGTGCCACCAGTGATACTCCGGGCCCAATCCTCACAGATACGCAGTATTTT. It yields the protein CATSDTPGPILTDTQYF. The gene calls are TRBV24-1 and TRBJ2-3; D remains unclear. Germline CDR1 reads KGHDR; CDR2 reads SFDVKD. The CDR3 has 17 residues. The germline V and J ends were trimmed by 3 bases and 2 bases, with 17 bases remaining between them.